The 5 T cell receptor beta chains listed next were all sequenced from one sample in a study of T cell clonotyping in hematopoietic cell transplantation. The time point was: recipient sample about 28 days before transplant, after cytoreduction. The data were produced by immunoSEQ multiplex PCR, yet TCRdb's version contains in-frame clones alone and is incomplete. Here the sample spans about 610 clones, nearly 96% being singletons. The sample in question was peripheral blood mononuclear cells, obtained before stem cell transplant. These receptors came from a woman aged 40 to 50 with acute myeloid leukemia. Some clones in this sample may be carry-over from other donors' samples.

The rearrangement uses TRBV6-4 and TRBJ2-3; 10 nucleotides agree with TRBD2. The CDR3 covers 15 residues. From germline, CDR1 is MRHNA and CDR2 SNTAGT. With V trimmed by 5 bases and J by 0 bases, 2 bases remained unmatched. CDR3 protein: CASSRTSGSTDTQYF. The CDR3 nucleotides are TGTGCCAGCAGTCGGACTAGCGGAAGCACAGATACGCAGTATTTT.

The rearrangement links TRBV19 to TRBJ1-5; no reliable D call. The V end lost 1 base, the J end lost 6 bases, and 4 bases lay between the germline ends. The CDR3 is made up of 12 amino acids. CDR1 and CDR2 (germline): LNHDA, SQIVND (reference sequence). CDR3 protein: CASSIGIQPQHF. The CDR3 DNA is TGTGCCAGTAGTATAGGGATTCAGCCCCAGCATTTT.

This chain connects TRBV29-1 to TRBJ2-5, with D perhaps matching TRBD2 (5 bases). The ends were cut back, 7 bases at V and 7 bases at J, with 25 bases in the middle. Germline CDR1 SQVTM, CDR2 ANQGSEA. The length of the CDR3 is 15 residues. CDR3 in amino acids: CSAKRSRPEGGTQYF. CDR3 coding DNA: TGCAGCGCCAAACGTTCCCGACCCGAGGGCGGGACCCAGTACTTC.

This clone came up once. The genes are TRBV30 and TRBJ1-1; 7 positions agree with TRBD1. The CDR3 runs 13 residues. With V trimmed by 2 bases and J by 4 bases, 4 bases remained unmatched. CDR1 is GTSNPN, CDR2 SVGIG, per germline (reference sequence). This CDR3 is CAWSRAGGTEAFF. The CDR3 bases are TGTGCCTGGAGTAGGGCAGGGGGCACTGAAGCTTTCTTT. Drawing the rest from reference TRBV30 and TRBJ1-1, the complete variable domain is SQTIHQWPATLVQPVGSPLSLECTVEGTSNPNLYWYRQAAGRGLQLLFYSVGIGQISSEVPQNLSASRPQDRQFILSSKKLLLSDSGFYLCAWSRAGGTEAFFGQGTRLTVV.

The chain links TRBV25-1 to TRBJ2-6; D perhaps matches TRBD2 (5 bases). The CDR3 sequence is 16 residues long. The V gene lost 6 bases and the J gene lost 0 bases, with 12 bases spanning the gap. From germline, CDR1 is MGHDK and CDR2 SYGVNS. The CDR3 region has the DNA TGTGCCAGCAGCCCACTAGAGAGCTCTGGGGCCAACGTCCTGACTTTC. This codes for CASSPLESSGANVLTF.